Listed below are T cell receptor beta chains from one sample, sequenced in a study of blood T cell repertoires in COVID-19. The data were produced by immunoSEQ multiplex PCR, yet TCRdb's version contains in-frame clones alone and is incomplete. The table records roughly 350,000 clones, approximately 90% of them present only once. The sequencing input was peripheral blood. These receptors all stem from a woman under 30 who had recovered from COVID-19. CDR3s leave out the opening cysteine and the closing phenylalanine or tryptophan.

J | V | length | CDR3
TRBJ1-2 | TRBV24-1 | 12 | ATSDLGTDYGYT
TRBJ2-1 | TRBV5-1 | 15 | ASSLDVASGSYNEQF
TRBJ2-6 | TRBV2 | 15 | ASSVARGGAGANVLT
TRBJ2-5 | TRBV19 | 13 | ASSIRPTGQETQY
TRBJ2-2 | TRBV5-1 | 18 | ASSLAGTGFTSGNTGELF
TRBJ2-1 | TRBV11-2 | 14 | ASSPSGVSSYNEQF
TRBJ2-2 | TRBV7-8 | 13 | ASSRTSGHTGELF
TRBJ2-2 | TRBV27 | 13 | ASRKGASNTGELF
TRBJ1-1 | TRBV5-6 | 11 | ASSFGQDTEAF
TRBJ2-3 | TRBV7-2 | 14 | ASSLGGLAGVLTQY
TRBJ1-5 | TRBV6-5 | 13 | ASSTLGGENQPQH
TRBJ1-1 | TRBV19 | 12 | ASTPGGRGTEAF
TRBJ2-3 | TRBV19 | 14 | ASSISSGKPTDTQY
TRBJ1-1 | TRBV19 | 12 | ASSTDLLGTEAF
TRBJ1-2 | TRBV30 | 11 | AWTVGTVYGYT
TRBJ1-5 | TRBV18 | 12 | ASSYSYNNQPQH
TRBJ1-6 | TRBV5-4 | 12 | ASSLTGRNSPLH
TRBJ1-2 | TRBV6-5 | 12 | ASSYLDRVNGYT
TRBJ2-5 | TRBV28 | 10 | ASSLRQGERY
TRBJ1-1 | TRBV6-5 | 11 | ASRWWQNTEAF
TRBJ1-6 | TRBV3-1/TRBV3-2 | 10 | ASSRGDSPLH
TRBJ1-1 | TRBV27 | 14 | ASSPSRQGPRVRAF
TRBJ2-1 | TRBV18 | 13 | ASSQGLAGRDEQF
TRBJ1-3 | TRBV5-1 | 14 | ASSPWDRVAGNTIY
TRBJ1-1 | TRBV5-4 | 14 | ASSLDPGGSGTEAF
TRBJ1-2 | TRBV6-6 | 13 | ASTQDRGVSYGYT
TRBJ1-1 | TRBV14 | 11 | ASSLTRGTEAF
TRBJ2-1 | TRBV7-9 | 10 | ASTTGMGEQF
TRBJ1-5 | TRBV19 | 13 | ASYESDRSNQPQH
TRBJ2-2 | TRBV3-1/TRBV3-2 | 13 | ASRPGTGLPGELF
TRBJ1-2 | TRBV30 | 11 | AWSVPSSEGYT
TRBJ2-1 | TRBV4-1 | 13 | ASSGGLAGINEQF
TRBJ2-3 | TRBV5-1 | 12 | ASSLFPDTDTQY
TRBJ1-2 | TRBV19 | 13 | ASSIDRTGPYGYT
TRBJ2-1 | TRBV18 | 13 | ASSPGVAGDNEQF
TRBJ1-2 | TRBV5-1 | 12 | ASSLVGRAHGYT
TRBJ2-3 | TRBV10-2 | 14 | ASSARAQLSTDTQY
TRBJ1-1 | TRBV7-9 | 12 | ASSLDGIGTEAF
TRBJ2-3 | TRBV6-5 | 12 | ASSYSSSTDTQY
TRBJ1-3 | TRBV7-2 | 14 | ASSLWAGTPGNTIY
TRBJ1-1 | TRBV13 | 16 | ASSLFGGTAARDGEAF
TRBJ2-2 | TRBV7-7 | 14 | ASSPTGPANTGELF
TRBJ1-4 | TRBV29-1 | 10 | SARTGREKLF
TRBJ1-4 | TRBV2 | 12 | ASSLDSGGEKLF
TRBJ2-2 | TRBV19 | 13 | ASRGSGRATGELF
TRBJ1-1 | TRBV7-9 | 10 | ANIPAGGEAF
TRBJ1-5 | TRBV11-2 | 13 | ASSLDFVGSQPQH
TRBJ1-2 | TRBV6-5 | 10 | ASSARGGGYT
TRBJ1-5 | TRBV6-6 | 13 | ASSYSIQGGQPQH
TRBJ1-5 | TRBV9 | 13 | ASSVYGGEDQPQH
TRBJ1-2 | TRBV24-1 | 13 | ATSDALDSYHGYT
TRBJ2-1 | TRBV15 | 13 | ATSPGTSGRYEQF
TRBJ2-1 | TRBV27 | 14 | ASSFFQRGIVGEQF
TRBJ2-5 | TRBV12-3/TRBV12-4 | 11 | ASREQGGETQY